This TCR beta chain was found in a study of T cell responses to AZD1222 COVID-19 vaccine. Overall study findings and caveats: Spike-specific TCR breadth rose after two AZD1222 doses, and depth rose as well. CD4 TCRs covered the whole spike, strongest at regions 160-218 and 743-854. Per reports, nearly half of all spike-specific TCRs target regions that are unmutated in variants. The sample set comprised mostly white British donors with more females, and clonal diversity was possibly underestimated.

The germline CDR1 and CDR2 sequences are ENHRY and SYGVKD. CDR3 length: 16 residues. The V end lost 4 bases, the J end lost 5 bases, and 20 bases lay between the germline ends. As concerns this clone: Its antigen is unknown.

Repertoires were generated with immunoSEQ multiplex PCR, while TCRdb's copy carries only in-frame clones and drops some. The profile shows 95,000 to 150,000 clones, around 93% of them singletons. The sequence was collected from an adult in good health. The chain uses TRBV10-3 and TRBJ1-1; perhaps TRBD1 as D (5 bases). Sequencing was performed on peripheral blood, taken on day 0 of AZD1222 vaccination. The CDR3 loop reads CAISGGEGNEETEAFF. The CDR3 DNA is TGTGCCATCAGTGGGGGGGAGGGGAATGAGGAAACTGAAGCTTTCTTT.